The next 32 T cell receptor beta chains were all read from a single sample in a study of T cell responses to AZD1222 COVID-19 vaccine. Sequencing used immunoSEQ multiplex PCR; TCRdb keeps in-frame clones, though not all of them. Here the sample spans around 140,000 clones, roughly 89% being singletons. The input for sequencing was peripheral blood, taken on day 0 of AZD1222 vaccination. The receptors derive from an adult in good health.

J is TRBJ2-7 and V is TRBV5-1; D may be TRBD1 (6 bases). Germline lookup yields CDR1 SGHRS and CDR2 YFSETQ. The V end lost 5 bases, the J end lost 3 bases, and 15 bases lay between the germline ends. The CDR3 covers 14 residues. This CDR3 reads CASRTQDRFYEQYF. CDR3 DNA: TGCGCCAGCAGGACCCAGGACAGATTCTACGAGCAGTACTTC.

CDR3 sequence reads: CASSSSGGMAGELFF. The CDR3 DNA is TGTGCCAGCAGCTCCTCCGGAGGGATGGCCGGGGAGCTGTTTTTT. V and J are TRBV9 and TRBJ2-2; tentatively, D is TRBD2 (6 bases). The CDR3 has 15 residues. Trimming removed 4 bases at V and 6 bases at J, with 16 bases between. Germline V gene data show CDR1 as SGDLS and CDR2 as YYNGEE.

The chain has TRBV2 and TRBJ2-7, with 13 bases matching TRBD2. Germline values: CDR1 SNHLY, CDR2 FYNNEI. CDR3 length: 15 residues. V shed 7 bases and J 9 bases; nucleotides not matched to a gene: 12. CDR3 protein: CASTGLAGAPGGQYF. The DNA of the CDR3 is TGTGCCAGCACCGGACTAGCGGGAGCCCCAGGCGGGCAGTACTTC.

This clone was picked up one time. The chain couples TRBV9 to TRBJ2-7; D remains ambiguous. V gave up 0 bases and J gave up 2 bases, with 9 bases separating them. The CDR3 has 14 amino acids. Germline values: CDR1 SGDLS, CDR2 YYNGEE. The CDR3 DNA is TGTGCCAGCAGCGTAGGTGAACGACCCTACGAGCAGTACTTC. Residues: CASSVGERPYEQYF.

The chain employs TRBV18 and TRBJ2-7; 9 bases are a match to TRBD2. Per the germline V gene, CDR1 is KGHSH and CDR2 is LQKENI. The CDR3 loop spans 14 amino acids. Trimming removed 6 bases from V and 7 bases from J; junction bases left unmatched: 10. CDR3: CASSRGLAGREQYF. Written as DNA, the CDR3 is TGTGCCAGCTCCCGGGGGCTAGCGGGAAGGGAGCAGTACTTC.

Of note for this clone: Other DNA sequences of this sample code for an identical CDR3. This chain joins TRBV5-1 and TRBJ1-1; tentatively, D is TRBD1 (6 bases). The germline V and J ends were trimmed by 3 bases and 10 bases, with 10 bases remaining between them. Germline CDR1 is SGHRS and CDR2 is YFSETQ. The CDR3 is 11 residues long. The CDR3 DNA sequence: TGCGCCAGCAGCTCAGGAGGGGGAGCTTTCTTT. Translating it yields CASSSGGGAFF.

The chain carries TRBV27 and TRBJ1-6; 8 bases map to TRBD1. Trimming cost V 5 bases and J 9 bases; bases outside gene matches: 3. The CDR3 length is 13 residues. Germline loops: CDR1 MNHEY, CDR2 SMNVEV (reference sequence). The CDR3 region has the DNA TGTGCCAGCAGTGCAACAGGGGGTTCACCCCTCCACTTT. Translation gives CASSATGGSPLHF.

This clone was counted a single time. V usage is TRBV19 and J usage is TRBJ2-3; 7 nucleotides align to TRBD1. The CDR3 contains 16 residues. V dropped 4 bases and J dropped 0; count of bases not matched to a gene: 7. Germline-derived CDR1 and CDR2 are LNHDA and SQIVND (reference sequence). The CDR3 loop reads CASSTTGDASTDTQYF. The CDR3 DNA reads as TGTGCCAGTAGTACAACAGGGGATGCGAGCACAGATACGCAGTATTTT.

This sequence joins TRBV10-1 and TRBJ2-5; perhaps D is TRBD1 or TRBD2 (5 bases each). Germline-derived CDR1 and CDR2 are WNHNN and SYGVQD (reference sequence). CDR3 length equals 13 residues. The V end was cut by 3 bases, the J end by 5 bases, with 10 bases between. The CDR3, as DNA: TGCGCCAGCAGTGATGGGGACCCGGAGACCCAGTACTTC. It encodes CASSDGDPETQYF.

The CDR3 bases are TGTGCCAGCAGTTTAAAGAGGACAGCGGGGGGCGAGCAGTACTTC. Translated, it gives CASSLKRTAGGEQYF. The V and J genes are TRBV28 and TRBJ2-7; 9 bases align to TRBD2. V dropped 2 bases and J dropped 6; count of bases not matched to a gene: 8. CDR1 is MDHEN, CDR2 SYDVKM, per germline. CDR3 size: 15 residues.

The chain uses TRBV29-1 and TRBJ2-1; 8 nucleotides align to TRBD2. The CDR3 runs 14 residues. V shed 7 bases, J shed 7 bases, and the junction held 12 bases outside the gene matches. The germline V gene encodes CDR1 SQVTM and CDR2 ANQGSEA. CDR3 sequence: CSAGGGLVRNEQFF. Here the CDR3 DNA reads TGCAGCGCCGGGGGGGGACTAGTGAGAAATGAGCAGTTCTTC.

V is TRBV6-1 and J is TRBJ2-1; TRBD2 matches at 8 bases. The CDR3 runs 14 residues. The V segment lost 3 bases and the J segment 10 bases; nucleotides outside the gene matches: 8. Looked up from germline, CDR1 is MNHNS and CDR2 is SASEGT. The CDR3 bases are TGTGCCAGCAGTGAGACTAGCGACGTCGGGGAGCAGTTCTTC. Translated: CASSETSDVGEQFF.

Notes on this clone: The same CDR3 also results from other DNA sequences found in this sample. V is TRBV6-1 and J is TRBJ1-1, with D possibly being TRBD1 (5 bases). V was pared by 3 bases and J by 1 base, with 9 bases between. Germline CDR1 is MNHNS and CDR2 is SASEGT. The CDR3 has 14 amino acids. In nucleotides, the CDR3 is TGTGCCAGCAGTGAGAGGGGCCAGAACACTGAAGCTTTCTTT. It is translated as CASSERGQNTEAFF.

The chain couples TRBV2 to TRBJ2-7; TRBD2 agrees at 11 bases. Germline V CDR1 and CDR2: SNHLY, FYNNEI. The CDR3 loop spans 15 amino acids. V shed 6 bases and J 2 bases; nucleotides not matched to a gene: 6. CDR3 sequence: CASRERLAGPYEQYF. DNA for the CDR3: TGTGCCAGCAGAGAACGACTAGCGGGGCCCTACGAGCAGTACTTC.

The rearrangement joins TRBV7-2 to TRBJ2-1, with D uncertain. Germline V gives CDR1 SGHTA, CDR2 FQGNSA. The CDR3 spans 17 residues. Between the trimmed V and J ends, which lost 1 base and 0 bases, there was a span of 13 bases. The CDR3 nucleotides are TGTGCCAGCAGCTTAGTAGCTTCCTTTAACTCCTACAATGAGCAGTTCTTC. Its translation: CASSLVASFNSYNEQFF.

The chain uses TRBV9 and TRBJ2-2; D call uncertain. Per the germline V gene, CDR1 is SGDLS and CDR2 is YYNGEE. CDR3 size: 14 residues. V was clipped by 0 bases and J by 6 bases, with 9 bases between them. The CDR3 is CASSVGSLPGELFF. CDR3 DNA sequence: TGTGCCAGCAGCGTAGGATCCCTCCCCGGGGAGCTGTTTTTT.

As DNA, the CDR3 is TGTGCCTGGGACCGCGCAGGGTCGATCACTGAAGCTTTCTTT. Translated, it gives CAWDRAGSITEAFF. V is TRBV30 and J is TRBJ1-1, with TRBD1 as a possible D gene (5 bases). The germline V gene encodes CDR1 GTSNPN and CDR2 SVGIG (reference sequence). The CDR3 spans 14 residues. V dropped 5 bases and J dropped 4 bases, with 17 bases sitting between them.

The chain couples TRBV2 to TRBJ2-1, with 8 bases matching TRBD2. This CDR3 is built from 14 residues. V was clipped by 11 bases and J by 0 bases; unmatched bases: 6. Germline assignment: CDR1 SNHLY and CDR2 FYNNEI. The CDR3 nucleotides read TGTGCCGGAAAGAGCGGGAGCTCCTACAATGAGCAGTTCTTC. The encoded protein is CAGKSGSSYNEQFF. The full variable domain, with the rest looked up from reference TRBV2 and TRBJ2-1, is EPEVTQTPSHQVTQMGQEVILRCVPISNHLYFYWYRQILGQKVEFLVSFYNNEISEKSEIFDDQFSVERPDGSNFTLKIRSTKLEDSAMYFCAGKSGSSYNEQFFGPGTRLTVL.

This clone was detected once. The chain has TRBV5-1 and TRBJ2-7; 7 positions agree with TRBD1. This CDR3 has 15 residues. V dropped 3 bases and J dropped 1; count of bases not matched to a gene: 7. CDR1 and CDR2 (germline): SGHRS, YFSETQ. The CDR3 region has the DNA TGCGCCAGCAGCTACCCGACAGGGCGATCCTACGAGCAGTACTTC. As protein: CASSYPTGRSYEQYF. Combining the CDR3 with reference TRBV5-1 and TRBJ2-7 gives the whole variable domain KAGVTQTPRYLIKTRGQQVTLSCSPISGHRSVSWYQQTPGQGLQFLFEYFSETQRNKGNFPGRFSGRQFSNSRSEMNVSTLELGDSALYLCASSYPTGRSYEQYFGPGTRLTVT.

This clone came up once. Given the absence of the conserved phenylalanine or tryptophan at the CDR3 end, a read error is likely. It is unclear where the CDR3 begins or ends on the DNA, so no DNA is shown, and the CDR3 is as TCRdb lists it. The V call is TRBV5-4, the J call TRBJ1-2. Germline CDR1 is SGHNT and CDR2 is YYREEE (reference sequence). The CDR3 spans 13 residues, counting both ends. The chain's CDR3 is CASSERRVSGLEY.

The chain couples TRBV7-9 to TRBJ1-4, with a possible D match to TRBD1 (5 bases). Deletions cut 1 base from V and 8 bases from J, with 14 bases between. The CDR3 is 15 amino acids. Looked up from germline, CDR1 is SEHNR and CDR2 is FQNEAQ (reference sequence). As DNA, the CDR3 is TGTGCCAGCAGCTTAGTCGGGGCGCGACGGGAAAAACTGTTTTTT. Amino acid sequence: CASSLVGARREKLFF. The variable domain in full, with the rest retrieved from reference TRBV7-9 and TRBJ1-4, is DTGVSQNPRHKITKRGQNVTFRCDPISEHNRLYWYRQTLGQGPEFLTYFQNEAQLEKSRLLSDRFSAERPKGSFSTLEIQRTEQGDSAMYLCASSLVGARREKLFFGSGTQLSVL.

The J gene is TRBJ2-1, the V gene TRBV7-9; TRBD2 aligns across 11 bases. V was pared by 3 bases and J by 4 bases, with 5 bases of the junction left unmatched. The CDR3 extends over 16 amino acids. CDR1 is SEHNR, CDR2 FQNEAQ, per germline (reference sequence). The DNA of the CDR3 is TGTGCCAGCAGCTTGACCGGGACTAGCGGTTACAATGAGCAGTTCTTC. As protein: CASSLTGTSGYNEQFF.

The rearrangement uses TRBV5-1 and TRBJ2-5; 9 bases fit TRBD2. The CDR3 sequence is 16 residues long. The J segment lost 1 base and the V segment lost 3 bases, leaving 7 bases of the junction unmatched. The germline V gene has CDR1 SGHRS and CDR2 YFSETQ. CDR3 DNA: TGCGCCAGCAGCTCCCGAGAGACTAGCGGCCAAGAGACCCAGTACTTC. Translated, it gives CASSSRETSGQETQYF.

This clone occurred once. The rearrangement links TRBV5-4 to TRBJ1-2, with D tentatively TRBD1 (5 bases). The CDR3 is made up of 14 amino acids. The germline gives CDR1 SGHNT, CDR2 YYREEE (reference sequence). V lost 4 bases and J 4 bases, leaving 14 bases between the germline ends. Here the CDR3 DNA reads TGTGCCAGCAGCCCAGGGATAGCCCTCTATGGCTACACCTTC. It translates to CASSPGIALYGYTF.

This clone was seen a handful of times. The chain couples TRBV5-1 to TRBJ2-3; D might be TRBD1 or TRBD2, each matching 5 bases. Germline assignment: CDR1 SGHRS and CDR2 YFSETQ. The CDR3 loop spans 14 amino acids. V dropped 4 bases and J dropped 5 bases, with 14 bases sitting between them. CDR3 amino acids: CASSQGPGGDTQYF. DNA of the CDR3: TGCGCCAGCAGCCAGGGACCCGGTGGAGATACGCAGTATTTT. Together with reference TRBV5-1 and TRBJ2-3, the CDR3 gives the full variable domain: KAGVTQTPRYLIKTRGQQVTLSCSPISGHRSVSWYQQTPGQGLQFLFEYFSETQRNKGNFPGRFSGRQFSNSRSEMNVSTLELGDSALYLCASSQGPGGDTQYFGPGTRLTVL.

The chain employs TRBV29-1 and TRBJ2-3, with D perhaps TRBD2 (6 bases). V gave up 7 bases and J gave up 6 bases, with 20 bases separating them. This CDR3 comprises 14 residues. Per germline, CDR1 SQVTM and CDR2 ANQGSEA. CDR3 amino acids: CSAGGLRGADTQYF. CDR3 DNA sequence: TGCAGCGCTGGGGGACTGCGTGGGGCGGATACGCAGTATTTT.

The CDR3 here is CASTRSPTGDYGYTF. The CDR3 DNA sequence: TGTGCCAGCACCCGAAGTCCGACGGGGGACTATGGCTACACCTTC. The chain is built from TRBV6-5 and TRBJ1-2; D possibly corresponds to TRBD1 (5 bases). CDR1 and CDR2 from the germline V gene are MNHEY and SVGAGI. Deletions cut 7 bases from V and 3 bases from J, with 18 bases between. The CDR3 totals 15 residues.

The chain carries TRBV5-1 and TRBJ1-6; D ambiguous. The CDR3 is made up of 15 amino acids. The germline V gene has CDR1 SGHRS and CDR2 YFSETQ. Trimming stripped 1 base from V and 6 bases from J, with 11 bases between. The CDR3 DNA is TGCGCCAGCAGCTTGAATCGGGAACCTAATTCACCCCTCCACTTT. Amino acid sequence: CASSLNREPNSPLHF.

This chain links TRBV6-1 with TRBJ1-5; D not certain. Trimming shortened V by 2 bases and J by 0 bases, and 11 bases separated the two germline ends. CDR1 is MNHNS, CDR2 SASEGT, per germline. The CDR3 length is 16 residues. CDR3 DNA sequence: TGTGCCAGCAGTGAATCGGAGTACTATAGCAATCAGCCCCAGCATTTT. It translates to CASSESEYYSNQPQHF.

CDR3 protein: CASSFLAGDTDTQYF. For the CDR3, the DNA is TGTGCCAGCAGCTTCCTAGCGGGGGACACAGATACGCAGTATTTT. The rearrangement links TRBV5-4 to TRBJ2-3; 10 nucleotides agree with TRBD2. The CDR3 totals 15 residues. CDR1 and CDR2 (germline): SGHNT, YYREEE (reference sequence). V was clipped by 2 bases and J by 2 bases; unmatched bases: 2.

As DNA, the CDR3 is TGTGCCACCAGCAGAGATGACAGACCTTACAATGAGCAGTTCTTC. Translation: CATSRDDRPYNEQFF. J is TRBJ2-1 and V is TRBV15; D is perhaps TRBD1 (5 bases). Germline CDR1 is LNHNV and CDR2 is YYDKDF (reference sequence). CDR3 size: 15 residues. Trimming cost V 0 bases and J 4 bases, with 10 bases left between them. The full variable domain, rest sourced from reference TRBV15 and TRBJ2-1, is DAMVIQNPRYQVTQFGKPVTLSCSQTLNHNVMYWYQQKSSQAPKLLFHYYDKDFNNEADTPDNFQSRRPNTSFCFLDIRSPGLGDTAMYLCATSRDDRPYNEQFFGPGTRLTVL.

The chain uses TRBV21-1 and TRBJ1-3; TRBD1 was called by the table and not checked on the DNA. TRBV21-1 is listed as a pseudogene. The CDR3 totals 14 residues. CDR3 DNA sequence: TGTGCCAGCACCCTACCGCGGACAGGGGGCGCCATATATTTT. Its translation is CASTLPRTGGAIYF.